This T cell receptor beta chain was captured by sequencing in a study of T cells in Graves' hyperthyroidism and ophthalmopathy. Study overall: The initial diagnosis was the point when peripheral blood was collected, ahead of any treatment. Study-level results: Most expanded thyroid clonotypes above 0.001 recurred in blood. Ophthalmopathy was identified by the model a median about seven months ahead of onset.

Germline trimming cut 6 bases from V and 1 base from J; bases unmatched to any gene: 2. The length of the CDR3 is 13 residues. The germline V gene has CDR1 SNHLY and CDR2 FYNNEI. This clonotype was detected ten times or more. Antigen specificity is unknown. Amplification of TCR beta CDR3 regions was performed using RNA transcripts as template. HTBI primers were used for first-round RT-PCR of the TCR CDR3. MiXCR was run by TCRdb on the multiplex PCR reads, yielding one entry per CDR3 protein. The sample records a few hundred thousand distinct CDR3 sequences, about 15% being singletons. Material: blood. The origin of this receptor is a woman aged 55-70 years with Graves' ophthalmopathy. The chain carries TRBV2 and TRBJ1-1; 7 nucleotides align to TRBD1. The CDR3 here is CASRDRENTEAFF. CDR3 coding DNA: TGTGCCAGCAGAGACAGGGAGAACACTGAAGCTTTCTTT. Combining the CDR3 with reference TRBV2 and TRBJ1-1 gives the whole variable domain EPEVTQTPSHQVTQMGQEVILRCVPISNHLYFYWYRQILGQKVEFLVSFYNNEISEKSEIFDDQFSVERPDGSNFTLKIRSTKLEDSAMYFCASRDRENTEAFFGQGTRLTVV.